Following are 29 T cell receptor beta chains from one sample sequenced in a study of monozygotic twins with inflammatory bowel disease. From the 5' RACE reads, TCRdb lists one entry per CDR3 protein and no DNA. The specimen's table records around 230,000 distinct CDR3 sequences. Sequenced sample: blood. All receptors come from a human donor with ulcerative colitis or Crohn's disease, or a healthy co-twin of an affected twin (not recorded which).

V is TRBV12-3 or TRBV12-4 and J is TRBJ1-5. This CDR3 comprises 13 residues. CDR3: CASSQGRDQPQHF.

The chain links TRBV27 to TRBJ1-1. The germline V gene encodes CDR1 MNHEY and CDR2 SMNVEV (reference sequence). CDR3 size: 14 residues. The CDR3 loop is CASMRVGSNTEAFF.

This chain connects TRBV12-3 or TRBV12-4 to TRBJ1-1. The CDR3 has 13 amino acids. CDR3 in amino acids: CASRNRANTEAFF.

The chain joins TRBV12-3 or TRBV12-4 to TRBJ1-5. The CDR3 is made up of 15 amino acids. The chain's CDR3 is CASSFFEVNDQPQHF.

This chain links TRBV7-9 with TRBJ2-2. The CDR3 covers 14 residues. Looked up from germline, CDR1 is SEHNR and CDR2 is FQNEAQ (reference sequence). The CDR3 reads CASSPVGVTGELFF. The variable domain in full, with the rest retrieved from reference TRBV7-9 and TRBJ2-2, is DTGVSQNPRHKITKRGQNVTFRCDPISEHNRLYWYRQTLGQGPEFLTYFQNEAQLEKSRLLSDRFSAERPKGSFSTLEIQRTEQGDSAMYLCASSPVGVTGELFFGEGSRLTVL.

CDR3 residues: CASSYSTVYNEQFF. The chain uses TRBV6-6 and TRBJ2-1. CDR3 length equals 14 residues. Germline CDR1 MNHNY, CDR2 SVGAGI (reference sequence).

The genes are TRBV6-1 and TRBJ1-4. Germline assignment: CDR1 MNHNS and CDR2 SASEGT. The CDR3 has 15 amino acids. CDR3 protein: CASSERQPTNEKLFF.

The gene calls are TRBV20-1 and TRBJ2-5. Germline lookup yields CDR1 DFQATT and CDR2 SNEGSKA (reference sequence). This CDR3 contains 11 residues. CDR3 protein: CSARGPETQYF.

This rearrangement joins TRBV29-1 to TRBJ1-4; TCRdb outputs TRBD1, but without DNA this stays unchecked. Looked up from germline, CDR1 is SQVTM and CDR2 is ANQGSEA. CDR3 size: 13 residues. The CDR3 reads CSAWTGGGEKLFF.

The chain uses TRBV11-1 and TRBJ1-2. Germline CDR1 reads SGHAT; CDR2 reads FQDESV (reference sequence). The CDR3 spans 13 residues. The CDR3 spells CASSLNGGGGYTF.

This CDR3 reads CASSLAGTGGLSAGNTIYF. The J gene is TRBJ1-3, the V gene TRBV4-2; TCRdb's D call, TRBD1, is unchecked because there is no DNA. CDR1 is LGHNA, CDR2 YNFKEQ, per germline. CDR3 length: 19 amino acids.

The chain has TRBV5-1 and TRBJ2-2; TCRdb returns TRBD1, unconfirmable since there is no DNA. From germline, CDR1 is SGHRS and CDR2 YFSETQ. The CDR3 spans 16 residues. CDR3 loop: CASSWSLGTGSGELFF. The variable domain in full, completed from reference TRBV5-1 and TRBJ2-2, reads KAGVTQTPRYLIKTRGQQVTLSCSPISGHRSVSWYQQTPGQGLQFLFEYFSETQRNKGNFPGRFSGRQFSNSRSEMNVSTLELGDSALYLCASSWSLGTGSGELFFGEGSRLTVL.

The rearrangement uses TRBV20-1 and TRBJ2-3; TCRdb names TRBD2, which stays unverified in the absence of DNA. CDR3 length: 13 residues. Germline values: CDR1 DFQATT, CDR2 SNEGSKA (reference sequence). The CDR3 region is CSAPTSMGDTQYF.

The rearrangement joins TRBV12-3 or TRBV12-4 to TRBJ1-5; checking the TCRdb D call of TRBD1 is not possible without DNA. This CDR3 is built from 13 residues. The CDR3 loop is CASSLTGNQPQHF.

The V and J genes are TRBV7-2 and TRBJ2-5. This CDR3 is 11 amino acids long. Germline V gene sequence: CDR1 SGHTA, CDR2 FQGNSA. CDR3 region: CATMEQETQYF. Full variable domain (remainder filled in from reference TRBV7-2 and TRBJ2-5): GAGVSQSPSNKVTEKGKDVELRCDPISGHTALYWYRQSLGQGLEFLIYFQGNSAPDKSGLPSDRFSAERTGGSVSTLTIQRTQQEDSAVYLCATMEQETQYFGPGTRLLVL.

The CDR3 reads CASSLAGQISYNSPLHF. The chain links TRBV5-1 to TRBJ1-6. Germline lookup yields CDR1 SGHRS and CDR2 YFSETQ. CDR3 length equals 17 residues.

This rearrangement joins TRBV5-1 to TRBJ2-2; there is no DNA to check the TCRdb D call of TRBD2. The CDR3 has 14 residues. Germline CDR1 SGHRS, CDR2 YFSETQ. CDR3 in amino acids: CASSLAGASGELFF.

The V gene is TRBV2, the J gene TRBJ1-3. Germline V CDR1 and CDR2: SNHLY, FYNNEI. This CDR3 is 14 amino acids long. This CDR3 is CASSLDTVGNTIYF.

This chain connects TRBV7-2 to TRBJ1-1; the TCRdb call, TRBD1, lacks DNA for checking. This CDR3 spans 14 amino acids. Germline values: CDR1 SGHTA, CDR2 FQGNSA. This CDR3 is CASSLEGIFTEAFF.

This chain links TRBV4-2 with TRBJ2-7; TCRdb's D call of TRBD2 is untestable without DNA. Looked up from germline, CDR1 is LGHNA and CDR2 is YNFKEQ. The CDR3 extends over 15 amino acids. CDR3 loop: CASSQDLAGGGEQYF.

The gene calls are TRBV20-1 and TRBJ1-5; TCRdb's assignment of TRBD1 cannot be checked, as there is no DNA. Germline V gene lookup returns CDR1 DFQATT and CDR2 SNEGSKA (reference sequence). The CDR3 is 14 amino acids. The CDR3: CSARERTDNQPQHF.

The chain employs TRBV6-5 and TRBJ1-5. The length of the CDR3 is 17 residues. In germline, CDR1 is MNHEY, CDR2 SVGAGI. The CDR3 is CASSSAGVGASNQPQHF.

CDR3 loop: CSVDQTTGGPYGYTF. The chain has TRBV20-1 and TRBJ1-2; the TCRdb D gene call, TRBD1, has no DNA to confirm it. Germline V gene data show CDR1 as DFQATT and CDR2 as SNEGSKA (reference sequence). This CDR3 has 15 residues.

V is TRBV12-3 or TRBV12-4 and J is TRBJ2-3; without DNA, the TCRdb call of TRBD1 cannot be checked. The CDR3 contains 15 residues. This CDR3 reads CASSSQGGLRDTQYF.

The chain joins TRBV12-3 or TRBV12-4 to TRBJ1-3; TCRdb indicates TRBD1, and absent DNA this call remains unverified. The CDR3 is 15 residues long. This CDR3 is CASRPGTGSGNTIYF.

The chain is built from TRBV7-9 and TRBJ2-7. Germline values: CDR1 SEHNR, CDR2 FQNEAQ (reference sequence). This CDR3 region has 15 residues. This CDR3 is CASSLASGAAYEQYF.

This chain links TRBV12-3 or TRBV12-4 with TRBJ1-5; TCRdb calls TRBD1, which cannot be checked without DNA. CDR3 length: 15 residues. The CDR3 sequence: CASSFGGGSNQPQHF.

J is TRBJ2-1 and V is TRBV13. Germline values: CDR1 PRHDT, CDR2 FYEKMQ (reference sequence). This CDR3 is 14 amino acids long. CDR3 residues: CASSPRFSYNEQFF.

The chain joins TRBV7-2 to TRBJ2-5; TCRdb reports TRBD1, a call that lacks DNA to check it against. The CDR3 loop spans 16 amino acids. Germline V gives CDR1 SGHTA, CDR2 FQGNSA. This chain's CDR3 is CASSLPPQAFRETQYF.